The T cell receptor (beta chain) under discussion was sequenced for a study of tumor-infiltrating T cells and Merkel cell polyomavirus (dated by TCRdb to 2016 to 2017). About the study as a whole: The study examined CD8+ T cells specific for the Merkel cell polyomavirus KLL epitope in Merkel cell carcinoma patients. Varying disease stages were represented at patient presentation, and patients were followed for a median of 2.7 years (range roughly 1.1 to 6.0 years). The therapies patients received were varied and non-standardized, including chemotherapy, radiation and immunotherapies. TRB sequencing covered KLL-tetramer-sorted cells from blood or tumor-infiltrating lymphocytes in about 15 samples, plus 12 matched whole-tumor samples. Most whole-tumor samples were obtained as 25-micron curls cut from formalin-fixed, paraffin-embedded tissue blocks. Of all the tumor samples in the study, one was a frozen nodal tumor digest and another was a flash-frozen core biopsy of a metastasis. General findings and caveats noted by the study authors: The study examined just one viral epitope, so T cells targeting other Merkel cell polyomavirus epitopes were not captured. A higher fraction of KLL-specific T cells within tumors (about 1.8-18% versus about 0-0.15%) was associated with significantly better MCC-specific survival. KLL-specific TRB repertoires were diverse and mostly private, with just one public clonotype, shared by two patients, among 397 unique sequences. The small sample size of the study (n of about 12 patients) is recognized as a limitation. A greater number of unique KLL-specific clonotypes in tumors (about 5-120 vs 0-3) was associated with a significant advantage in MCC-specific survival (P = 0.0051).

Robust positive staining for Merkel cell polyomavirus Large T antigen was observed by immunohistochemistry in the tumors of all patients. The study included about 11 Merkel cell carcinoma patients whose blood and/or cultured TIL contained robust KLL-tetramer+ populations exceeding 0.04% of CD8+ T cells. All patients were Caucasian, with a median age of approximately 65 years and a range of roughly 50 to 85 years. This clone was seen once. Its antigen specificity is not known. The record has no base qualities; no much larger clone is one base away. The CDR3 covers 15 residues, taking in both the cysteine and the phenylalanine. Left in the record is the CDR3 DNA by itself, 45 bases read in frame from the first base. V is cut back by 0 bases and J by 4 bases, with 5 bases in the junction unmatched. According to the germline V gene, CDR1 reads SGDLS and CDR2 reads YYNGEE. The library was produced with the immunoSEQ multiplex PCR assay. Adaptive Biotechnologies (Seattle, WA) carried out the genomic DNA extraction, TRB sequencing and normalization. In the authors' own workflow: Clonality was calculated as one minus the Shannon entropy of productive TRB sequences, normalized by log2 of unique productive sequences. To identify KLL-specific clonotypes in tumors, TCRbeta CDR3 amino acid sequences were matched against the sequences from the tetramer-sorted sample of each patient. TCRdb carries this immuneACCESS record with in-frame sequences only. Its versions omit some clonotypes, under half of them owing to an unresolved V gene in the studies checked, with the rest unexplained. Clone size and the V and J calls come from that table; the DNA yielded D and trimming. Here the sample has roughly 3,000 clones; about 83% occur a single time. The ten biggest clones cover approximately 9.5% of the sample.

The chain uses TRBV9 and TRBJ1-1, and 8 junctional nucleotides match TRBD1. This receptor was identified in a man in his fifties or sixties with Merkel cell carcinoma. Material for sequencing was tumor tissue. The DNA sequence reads TGTGCCAGCAGCGTAGAAGCGACAGGGGCCACTGAAGCTTTCTTT. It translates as CASSVEATGATEAFF.